This TCR beta chain is from a study of T cells in Graves' hyperthyroidism and ophthalmopathy. Deletions cut 0 bases from V and 1 base from J, with 13 bases between. Germline assignment: CDR1 DFQATT and CDR2 SNEGSKA (reference sequence). The CDR3 has 16 amino acids. Amplification yielded TCR beta CDR3 regions, with RNA transcripts as the source. When the TCR CDR3 underwent first-round RT-PCR, the HTBI primer set was used. TCRdb re-derived calls from the multiplex PCR reads in MiXCR, one entry per CDR3 protein. The sample contains roughly 96,000 distinct CDR3 sequences, about 51% of which appear only once.

This receptor was identified in a middle-aged woman with Graves' hyperthyroidism. The chain is built from TRBV20-1 and TRBJ1-3; D might be TRBD1 (5 bases). Sequenced sample: blood. The CDR3 bases are TGCAGTGCTAGAGATCCAGGGTTGCTTTCTGGAAACACCATATATTTT. It specifies CSARDPGLLSGNTIYF.